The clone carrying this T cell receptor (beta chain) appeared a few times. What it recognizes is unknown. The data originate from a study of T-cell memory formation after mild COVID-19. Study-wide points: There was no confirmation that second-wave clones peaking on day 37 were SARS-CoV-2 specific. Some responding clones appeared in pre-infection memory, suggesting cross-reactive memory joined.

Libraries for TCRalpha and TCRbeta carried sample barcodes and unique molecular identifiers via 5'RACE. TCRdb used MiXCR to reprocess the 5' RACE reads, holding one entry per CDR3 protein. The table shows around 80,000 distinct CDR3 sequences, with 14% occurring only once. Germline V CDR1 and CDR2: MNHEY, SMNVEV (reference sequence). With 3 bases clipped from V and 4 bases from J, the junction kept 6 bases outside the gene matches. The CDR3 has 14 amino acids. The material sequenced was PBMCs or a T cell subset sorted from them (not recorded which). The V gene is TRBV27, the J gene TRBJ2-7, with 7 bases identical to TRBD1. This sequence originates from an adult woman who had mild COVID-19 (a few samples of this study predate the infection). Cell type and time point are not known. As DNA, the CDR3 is TGTGCCAGCAGTTTTGCCAGGGGGTGGTACGAGCAGTACTTC. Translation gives CASSFARGWYEQYF.